The sequence of this T cell receptor (beta chain) was determined in a study of blood T cells in healthy people across ages. Sample-barcoded 5' priming and a J-beta primer mix drove a second PCR of 7 to 11 cycles. TCRdb re-called the 5' RACE reads through MiXCR, storing one row per CDR3 protein. There are approximately 2,000,000 distinct CDR3 sequences in the sample; more than 35% occur only once, and 23% lies in the top ten. CDR1 SGHTA and CDR2 FQGNSA come from the germline V gene. With 7 bases clipped from V and 6 bases from J, the junction kept 4 bases outside the gene matches. The length of the CDR3 is 13 residues.

The sample was blood. The V call is TRBV7-2, the J call TRBJ2-5, with 11 bases that match TRBD2. The source of this sequence is a human donor in good health. This chain's CDR3 is CASKTSGSQTQYF. CDR3 sequence (DNA): TGTGCCAGCAAAACTAGCGGGAGTCAGACCCAGTACTTC.